The entry that follows covers one T cell receptor (beta chain) sequence. Its antigen is still unknown. The sample originates from a study of T cells in localized non-small cell lung cancer. Method: immunoSEQ multiplex PCR; TCRdb's copy keeps in-frame clones and lacks some. The repertoire has over 20,000 clones, 80% to 95% of them found once; the top ten carry approximately 2.9%. Study-wide points: Out of the top 100 tumor clones, a median roughly 58 were seen in adjacent lung.

Germline-derived CDR1 and CDR2 are MNHEY and SVGAGI. The CDR3 spans 14 residues. V was pared by 6 bases and J by 6 bases, with 10 bases of the junction left unmatched. This clonotype was obtained from a woman aged 40-69 years with stage I lung adenocarcinoma. This sequence joins TRBV6-5 and TRBJ1-1, with 7 positions matching TRBD1. The starting material was peripheral blood, obtained before any cancer treatment. The CDR3: CASSLRRGQSEAFF. The CDR3 region has the DNA TGTGCCAGCAGCCTTCGTAGGGGGCAGTCTGAAGCTTTCTTT.